The 17 T cell receptor beta chains below all came from one sample that was sequenced in a study of CD8+CD57+ T cells in acquired aplastic anemia. For CDR3 and TCR beta VDJ profiling, genomic DNA was the template used. In TCRdb, the reads were re-called with MiXCR into one record per CDR3 protein. The sample records under 250,000 distinct CDR3 sequences, roughly 35% being singletons. The specimen was sorted CD4+, CD8+, or CD8+CD57+ T cells (not recorded which) from PBMCs. The receptors stem from a human donor in good health, serving as a control.

This clonotype was observed a few times. One base away lies a much larger clone, so this may be a sequencing read error. The V call is TRBV6-1, the J call TRBJ1-6, with unresolved D. This CDR3 has 14 amino acids. Germline CDR1 MNHNS, CDR2 SASEGT. This CDR3 reads CASSGSAYNPPLHF. In nucleotides, the CDR3 is TGTGCCAGCAGTGGGTCAGCCTATAATCCACCCCTCCACTTT.

The V and J genes are TRBV12-3 or TRBV12-4 and TRBJ2-3; D may be TRBD1 (5 bases). The length of the CDR3 is 13 residues. The V end lost 4 bases, the J end lost 3 bases, and 8 bases lay between the germline ends. The CDR3 reads CASSSPGTDTQYF. The CDR3 DNA is TGTGCCAGCAGTTCCCCAGGGACAGATACGCAGTATTTT.

The chain recombines TRBV25-1 with TRBJ1-4; 10 nucleotides agree with TRBD1. The CDR3 covers 15 residues. Germline V lookup: CDR1 MGHDK, CDR2 SYGVNS. The V and J ends lost 8 bases and 6 bases, in that order; junction bases with no gene match: 9. CDR3 sequence reads: CASSWTGQGYEKLFF. For the CDR3, the DNA is TGTGCCAGCTCTTGGACGGGACAGGGGTATGAAAAACTGTTTTTT.

This clonotype showed up many times. CDR3 amino acids: CASLRDRGHQETQYF. The CDR3 DNA follows: TGTGCCAGCCTCCGGGACAGGGGCCATCAAGAGACCCAGTACTTC. The rearrangement joins TRBV2 to TRBJ2-5, with TRBD1 matching 10 bases. J gave up 2 bases and V 8 bases, and 8 bases lay outside the gene matches. CDR3 length: 15 amino acids. CDR1 is SNHLY and CDR2 is FYNNEI in the germline V gene.

There are many counts of this clonotype. V is TRBV20-1 and J is TRBJ1-2; unclear D gene. The V gene's germline CDR1 is DFQATT and CDR2 SNEGSKA (reference sequence). This CDR3 region has 13 residues. Deletions cut 0 bases from V and 7 bases from J, with 12 bases between. The CDR3: CSARDFRGAGYTF. Here the CDR3 DNA reads TGCAGTGCTAGAGATTTCCGGGGAGCTGGCTACACCTTC.

This clonotype was found many times. The J gene is TRBJ1-3, the V gene TRBV6-1, with D uncertain. The CDR3 sequence is 15 residues long. Germline V gene sequence: CDR1 MNHNS, CDR2 SASEGT. Trimming cost V 6 bases and J 0 bases, with 12 bases left between them. CDR3 sequence (DNA): TGTGCCAGCAGGGAGACCCTGGGCTCTGGAAACACCATATATTTT. Translating gives CASRETLGSGNTIYF.

V is TRBV5-1 and J is TRBJ1-2; 9 bases fit TRBD1. CDR1 and CDR2 from the germline V gene are SGHRS and YFSETQ. The CDR3 has 15 residues. J was trimmed by 5 bases and V by 4 bases; bases with no gene match: 9. The CDR3 region is CASSVSDRGIYGYTF. The CDR3 DNA follows: TGCGCCAGCAGCGTCTCAGACAGGGGGATTTATGGCTACACCTTC.

The J gene is TRBJ2-3, the V gene TRBV2; D ambiguous. The germline CDR1 and CDR2 sequences are SNHLY and FYNNEI. The V gene lost 6 bases and the J gene lost 2 bases, with 12 bases spanning the gap. This CDR3 contains 14 residues. CDR3 DNA: TGTGCCAGCAGCGCAGCTTTGGACACAGATACGCAGTATTTT. It translates to CASSAALDTDTQYF.

This clonotype was observed at least ten times. This chain connects TRBV20-1 to TRBJ2-7; 14 positions match TRBD2. The CDR3 is made up of 15 amino acids. Germline trimming cut 3 bases from V and 2 bases from J; bases unmatched to any gene: 3. Per the germline V gene, CDR1 is DFQATT and CDR2 is SNEGSKA (reference sequence). The CDR3 DNA sequence: TGCAGTGCTAGCCGACTAGCGGGAGGGCCCTACGAGCAGTACTTC. Its translation: CSASRLAGGPYEQYF.

This clonotype was seen many times. The V gene is TRBV19, the J gene TRBJ2-7, with 10 bases that match TRBD1. The ends lost 5 bases at V and 3 bases at J; junction bases unmatched: 7. The V gene's germline CDR1 is LNHDA and CDR2 SQIVND (reference sequence). The CDR3 contains 15 residues. The CDR3 is CASSVYGTGVYEQYF. CDR3 DNA: TGTGCCAGTAGTGTCTACGGGACAGGGGTCTACGAGCAGTACTTC.

The V and J genes are TRBV10-3 and TRBJ2-1, with 7 nucleotides matching TRBD1. The trim removed 6 bases at V and 5 bases at J, leaving 7 bases unmatched. This CDR3 region has 14 residues. CDR1 is ENHRY, CDR2 SYGVKD, per germline. The CDR3, as DNA: TGTGCCATCAGCGATTACGGGACAGACAATGAGCAGTTCTTC. This sequence encodes CAISDYGTDNEQFF.

There are many counts of this clonotype. This chain links TRBV2 with TRBJ1-3, with 11 bases fitting TRBD1. CDR1 is SNHLY and CDR2 is FYNNEI in the germline V gene. After removal of 3 bases from V and 6 bases from J, the junction contained 7 bases not matched to a gene. This CDR3 spans 16 amino acids. For the CDR3, the DNA is TGTGCCAGCAGTGATTCGGGGACAGGGGGTGAAAACACCATATATTTT. Residues: CASSDSGTGGENTIYF. The full variable domain, rest sourced from reference TRBV2 and TRBJ1-3, is EPEVTQTPSHQVTQMGQEVILRCVPISNHLYFYWYRQILGQKVEFLVSFYNNEISEKSEIFDDQFSVERPDGSNFTLKIRSTKLEDSAMYFCASSDSGTGGENTIYFGEGSWLTVV.

V is TRBV7-2 and J is TRBJ2-5; 11 bases match TRBD2. The CDR3 extends over 15 amino acids. Germline V gives CDR1 SGHTA, CDR2 FQGNSA. V dropped 5 bases and J dropped 4; count of bases not matched to a gene: 6. Here the CDR3 reads CASSIYSGGVETQYF. Here the CDR3 DNA reads TGTGCCAGCAGCATATATAGCGGGGGGGTAGAGACCCAGTACTTC.

This clonotype came up many times. CDR3 DNA sequence: TGCGCCAGCAGCTTCGGCTCTGAGGACTATGGCTACACCTTC. It encodes CASSFGSEDYGYTF. The chain links TRBV5-1 to TRBJ1-2; D gene ambiguous. The CDR3 has 14 residues. The V gene lost 2 bases and the J gene lost 3 bases, with 11 bases spanning the gap. Germline V gives CDR1 SGHRS, CDR2 YFSETQ. Full variable domain (missing parts from reference TRBV5-1 and TRBJ1-2): KAGVTQTPRYLIKTRGQQVTLSCSPISGHRSVSWYQQTPGQGLQFLFEYFSETQRNKGNFPGRFSGRQFSNSRSEMNVSTLELGDSALYLCASSFGSEDYGYTFGSGTRLTVV.

The chain recombines TRBV10-3 with TRBJ1-2; D is possibly TRBD1 (5 bases). The CDR3 sequence is 15 residues long. V was cut by 3 bases and J by 4 bases, with 15 bases left in between. Germline lookup yields CDR1 ENHRY and CDR2 SYGVKD. The CDR3 DNA is TGTGCCATCAGTGACCGACGGGGGAGGGTCTATGGCTACACCTTC. Its protein product is CAISDRRGRVYGYTF.

This CDR3 is CATSRGQGETPQHF. CDR3 DNA sequence: TGTGCCACCAGCAGAGGACAGGGAGAGACCCCCCAGCATTTT. This chain uses TRBV15 with TRBJ1-5; TRBD1 matches at 7 bases. Trimming at V came to 1 base and at J to 10 bases, leaving 7 bases not matched to a gene. CDR3 length equals 14 residues. Per germline, CDR1 LNHNV and CDR2 YYDKDF (reference sequence).

V is TRBV12-3 or TRBV12-4 and J is TRBJ2-4; D is undetermined. Trimming stripped 1 base from V and 1 base from J, with 14 bases between. CDR3 length: 17 residues. The CDR3 region is CASSLDIGVWAKNIQYF. CDR3 DNA: TGTGCCAGCAGTTTAGACATTGGAGTTTGGGCCAAAAACATTCAGTACTTC.